Below are 14 T cell receptor beta chains sequenced from a single sample in a study of OX40 agonist ivuxolimab in advanced cancers. Profiled with immunoSEQ multiplex PCR; TCRdb holds only in-frame clones, not every one. This sample has under 50,000 clones; roughly 90% occur once, and the top ten carry roughly 9%. Sequenced material: CD4+ or CD8+ T cells sorted from blood, taken in a trial of the OX40 agonist ivuxolimab. The receptors originated from an adult with an advanced solid tumor such as melanoma, head and neck, liver or kidney cancer.

CDR3 region: CASSLETPSGNTIYF. CDR3 sequence (DNA): TGTGCCAGCAGCTTAGAGACCCCCTCTGGAAACACCATATATTTT. The chain uses TRBV7-9 and TRBJ1-3; the D is unclear. Germline CDR1 SEHNR, CDR2 FQNEAQ (reference sequence). This CDR3 spans 15 amino acids. Trimming took 1 base from V and 0 from J, leaving 7 bases between them. Together with reference TRBV7-9 and TRBJ1-3, the CDR3 gives the full variable domain: DTGVSQNPRHKITKRGQNVTFRCDPISEHNRLYWYRQTLGQGPEFLTYFQNEAQLEKSRLLSDRFSAERPKGSFSTLEIQRTEQGDSAMYLCASSLETPSGNTIYFGEGSWLTVV.

This chain uses TRBV11-3 with TRBJ2-2, with D uncertain. Trimming took off 2 bases at V and 2 bases at J, with 15 bases between the two ends. Germline lookup yields CDR1 SGHNT and CDR2 YENEEA. The CDR3 consists of 17 residues. The CDR3 DNA sequence: TGTGCCAGCAGCTTATCCTCCCCTAGAGCCAACACCGGGGAGCTGTTTTTT. As protein: CASSLSSPRANTGELFF.

This rearrangement joins TRBV7-9 to TRBJ2-2, with 7 bases fitting TRBD1. J lost 1 base, V lost 8 bases, and 7 bases had no gene match. The CDR3 covers 15 residues. Germline CDR1 reads SEHNR; CDR2 reads FQNEAQ (reference sequence). The CDR3 loop reads CASYLRQGNTGELFF. The CDR3 region has the DNA TGTGCCAGCTACCTCAGACAGGGGAACACCGGGGAGCTGTTTTTT.

This clone has just a few counts. This chain joins TRBV13 and TRBJ2-3; D could derive from TRBD1 or TRBD2 (6 bases each). The CDR3 length is 17 residues. V lost 5 bases and J lost 3, with 21 bases in between. Germline V lookup: CDR1 PRHDT, CDR2 FYEKMQ (reference sequence). Written as DNA, the CDR3 is TGTGCCAGCAGCAATTCATATTCGGGGGCCGAAACAGATACGCAGTATTTT. It is translated as CASSNSYSGAETDTQYF. The variable domain in full, completed from reference TRBV13 and TRBJ2-3, reads AAGVIQSPRHLIKEKRETATLKCYPIPRHDTVYWYQQGPGQDPQFLISFYEKMQSDKGSIPDRFSAQQFSDYHSELNMSSLELGDSALYFCASSNSYSGAETDTQYFGPGTRLTVL.

The genes are TRBV13 and TRBJ2-1; D may be TRBD1 or TRBD2 (6 bases each). Trimming left V 8 bases short and J 3 bases short, with 14 bases between. The V gene's germline CDR1 is PRHDT and CDR2 FYEKMQ (reference sequence). The CDR3 spans 14 residues. CDR3 nucleotide sequence: TGTGCCAGCGAAGTACGGGGGCTCTACAATGAGCAGTTCTTC. Translation gives CASEVRGLYNEQFF. Full variable domain (rest looked up from reference TRBV13 and TRBJ2-1): AAGVIQSPRHLIKEKRETATLKCYPIPRHDTVYWYQQGPGQDPQFLISFYEKMQSDKGSIPDRFSAQQFSDYHSELNMSSLELGDSALYFCASEVRGLYNEQFFGPGTRLTVL.

The chain employs TRBV6-6 and TRBJ2-5; 11 bases agree with TRBD2. CDR3 length equals 16 residues. Germline-derived CDR1 and CDR2 are MNHNY and SVGAGI (reference sequence). Trimming removed 0 bases from V and 5 bases from J; junction bases left unmatched: 5. The CDR3 loop reads CASSYSSGTSGETQYF. The CDR3, as DNA: TGTGCCAGCAGTTACTCGAGTGGGACTAGCGGCGAGACCCAGTACTTC.

The chain combines TRBV7-2 with TRBJ2-2; D not certain. The CDR3 length is 16 residues. Germline V lookup: CDR1 SGHTA, CDR2 FQGNSA. V was trimmed by 4 bases and J by 6 bases, leaving 18 bases between them. The CDR3 DNA is TGTGCCAGCAGCTACCTGACCTACGATTCGGCCGGGGAGCTGTTTTTT. This sequence encodes CASSYLTYDSAGELFF.

The genes are TRBV2 and TRBJ1-2; D gene ambiguous. V was clipped by 6 bases and J by 7 bases, with 12 bases between them. This CDR3 is built from 12 residues. Germline V gives CDR1 SNHLY, CDR2 FYNNEI. The CDR3 DNA reads TGTGCCAGCAGCCCACGAGTTATTGGCTACACCTTC. This encodes CASSPRVIGYTF.

This clone was recorded once. The chain has TRBV2 and TRBJ2-2, with 8 bases lining up with TRBD2. The CDR3 spans 16 residues. Germline V gene sequence: CDR1 SNHLY, CDR2 FYNNEI. The V segment lost 3 bases and the J segment 5 bases; nucleotides outside the gene matches: 8. CDR3 DNA: TGTGCCAGCAGTGAGGGTGCGCTAGCGGGTACCGGGGAGCTGTTTTTT. Translating gives CASSEGALAGTGELFF.

The rearrangement uses TRBV4-2 and TRBJ1-1, with D tentatively TRBD1 (6 bases). Germline CDR1 is LGHNA and CDR2 is YNFKEQ. The CDR3 spans 15 residues. Trimming took off 2 bases at V and 3 bases at J, with 13 bases between the two ends. CDR3 bases: TGTGCCAGCAGCCAAATACAGGGAGGCGACACTGAAGCTTTCTTT. Protein: CASSQIQGGDTEAFF.

The chain carries TRBV5-5 and TRBJ1-1; a possible D gene is TRBD1 (5 bases). The length of the CDR3 is 15 residues. CDR1 is SGHKS, CDR2 YYEKEE, per germline (reference sequence). The ends were cut back, 1 base at V and 3 bases at J, with 13 bases in the middle. CDR3 amino acids: CASSLQSGWHTEAFF. The DNA of the CDR3 is TGTGCCAGCAGCTTGCAGTCAGGGTGGCACACTGAAGCTTTCTTT.

The rearrangement links TRBV7-8 to TRBJ2-7; D may be TRBD1 (5 bases). V lost 2 bases, J lost 1 base, and 9 bases lay in between. CDR1 and CDR2 from the germline V gene are SGHVS and FQNEAQ. There are 14 residues in the CDR3. The CDR3 nucleotides read TGTGCCAGCAGCTTAATAGGGGATTCCTACGAGCAGTACTTC. Translating it yields CASSLIGDSYEQYF.

This clone was recorded once. V usage is TRBV4-1 and J usage is TRBJ1-5, with a possible D match to TRBD1 (5 bases). Germline loops: CDR1 MGHRA, CDR2 YSYEKL. The CDR3 consists of 17 residues. Trimming shortened V by 3 bases and J by 8 bases, and 23 bases separated the two germline ends. The CDR3 DNA follows: TGCGCCAGCAGCCAGGTGTTCCGAGGGGCGTCCAAGGAGCCCCAGCATTTT. Residues: CASSQVFRGASKEPQHF.

The chain links TRBV29-1 to TRBJ2-7, with D unclear. The germline V gene encodes CDR1 SQVTM and CDR2 ANQGSEA. The CDR3 extends over 13 amino acids. The germline V and J ends were trimmed by 2 bases and 2 bases, with 10 bases remaining between them. The CDR3 DNA sequence: TGCAGCGTTGAAAGGGTGGATACCTACGAGCAGTACTTC. Translation: CSVERVDTYEQYF.